This TCR beta chain was captured by sequencing in a study of human T cells and chemical hapten exposure. Regarding time point: patch test 2, 6 weeks after DPC sensitization. Treatment given: therapeutic diphenylcyclopropenone sensitization with weekly scalp DPC. CDR3 length: 13 amino acids. Germline assignment: CDR1 SGDLS and CDR2 YYNGEE. The germline V and J ends were trimmed by 0 bases and 3 bases, with 7 bases remaining between them. Methods used by the authors: Samples ranged from about 23,224 to 690,600 TCRs, with a median of approximately 96,000. TCRdb redid the calling of the RACE reads with MiXCR, one entry per CDR3 protein. Here the V and J calls rest on TCRdb's processing, not on the authors' analysis. The sample carries about 110,000 distinct CDR3 sequences, 9% to 9.5% recorded once.

Sequenced here: whole blood, sampled in connection with sensitization to the hapten diphenylcyclopropenone (DPC). This clonotype was obtained from a woman between 40 and 55 years old with alopecia areata. Some clones in this sample may be carry-over from other donors' samples. The genes are TRBV9 and TRBJ2-7; no reliable D call. This chain's CDR3 is CASSVAQDYEQYF. DNA for the CDR3: TGTGCCAGCAGCGTAGCACAAGACTACGAGCAGTACTTC.